This TCR beta chain was sequenced in a study of T cells after yellow fever vaccination. Overall study findings and caveats: Some clonotypes, a small share, were shared between CD4 and CD8 compartments.

This CDR3 is 15 amino acids long. V lost 3 bases, J lost 4 bases, and 13 bases lay in between. CDR1 and CDR2 from the germline V gene are SGHRS and YFSETQ. This clonotype was found a few times. Its cognate antigen is unknown. One entry per CDR3 protein, called by TCRdb with MiXCR from the 5' RACE reads. Of about 340,000 distinct CDR3 sequences listed, around 13% are singletons. The origin of this receptor is a young man who received the YFV17D yellow fever vaccine. The sample was CD4+ T cells sorted from PBMCs, taken 15 days after the yellow fever booster vaccination. V gene TRBV5-1 combines with J gene TRBJ2-2, with a weak D call TRBD2 (7 bases). CDR3: CASSSRGASTGELFF. Here the CDR3 DNA reads TGCGCCAGCAGCTCACGGGGGGCGTCCACCGGGGAGCTGTTTTTT.